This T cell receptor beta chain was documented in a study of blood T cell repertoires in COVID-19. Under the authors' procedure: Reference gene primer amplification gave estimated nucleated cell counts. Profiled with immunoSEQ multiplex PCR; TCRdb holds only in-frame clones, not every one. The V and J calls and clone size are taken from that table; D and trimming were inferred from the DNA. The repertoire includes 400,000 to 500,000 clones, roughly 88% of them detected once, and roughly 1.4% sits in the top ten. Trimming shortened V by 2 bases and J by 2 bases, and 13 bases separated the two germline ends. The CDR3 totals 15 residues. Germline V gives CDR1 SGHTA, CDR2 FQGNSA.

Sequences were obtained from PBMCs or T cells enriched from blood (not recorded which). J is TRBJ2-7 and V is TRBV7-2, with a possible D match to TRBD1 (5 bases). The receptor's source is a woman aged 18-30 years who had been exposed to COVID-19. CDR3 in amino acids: CASSLMSGQPYEQYF. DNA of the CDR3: TGTGCCAGCAGCTTAATGTCAGGGCAACCCTACGAGCAGTACTTC.